These T cell receptor beta chains were read from a single sample in a study of blood T cell dynamics during melanoma immunotherapy. The table came from immunoSEQ multiplex PCR; TCRdb's copy has only in-frame clones and leaves some out. The repertoire includes roughly 9,700 clones, roughly nine tenths of them detected once, and approximately 4.1% sits in the top ten. This material consisted of blood, taken from a patient treated with checkpoint blockade. All receptors come from a human donor with melanoma. Both conserved end residues are part of each CDR3. The order of the fields is CDR3 protein, CDR3 DNA, D gene, clone size, J gene, V gene. D genes are given only for firm matches. Expanded clones are given a class, and other clones once, few, many or no size at all.

CDR3: CASSLGLAGGYNEQFF
DNA: TGTGCCAGCAGCTTGGGATTGGCGGGAGGTTACAATGAGCAGTTCTTC
D: TRBD2
size: once
J: TRBJ2-1
V: TRBV5-6

CDR3: CAISESIIMGSSYEQYF
DNA: TGTGCCATCAGTGAGTCTATTATTATGGGTAGCTCCTACGAGCAGTACTTC
D: -
size: large
J: TRBJ2-7
V: TRBV10-3

CDR3: CASSSQPPGGVGTEAFF
DNA: TGTGCCAGCAGCTCCCAACCCCCAGGGGGAGTAGGCACTGAAGCTTTCTTT
D: TRBD1
size: -
J: TRBJ1-1
V: TRBV5-5

CDR3: CASSPRRGRVGQPQHF
DNA: TGTGCCAGTAGTCCTCGCCGTGGCAGGGTAGGTCAGCCCCAGCATTTT
D: -
size: -
J: TRBJ1-5
V: TRBV19

CDR3: CASSRTDYEQYF
DNA: TGTGCCAGCAGTAGGACCGACTACGAGCAGTACTTC
D: -
size: -
J: TRBJ2-7
V: TRBV6-1

CDR3: CASSVPGQGSDTQYF
DNA: TGTGCCAGCAGCGTTCCGGGACAGGGATCTGATACGCAGTATTTT
D: TRBD1
size: -
J: TRBJ2-3
V: TRBV9

CDR3: CASSREQGRGNTEAFF
DNA: TGCGCCAGCAGCCGCGAACAGGGGCGAGGGAACACTGAAGCTTTCTTT
D: TRBD1
size: -
J: TRBJ1-1
V: TRBV4-3

CDR3: CASSDGLAAYNEQFF
DNA: TGTGCCAGCAGCGATGGACTAGCTGCCTACAATGAGCAGTTCTTC
D: TRBD2
size: -
J: TRBJ2-1
V: TRBV9

CDR3: CASSLGWTGANVLTF
DNA: TGTGCCAGCAGCTTGGGCTGGACTGGGGCCAACGTCCTGACTTTC
D: -
size: -
J: TRBJ2-6
V: TRBV5-5

CDR3: CASSPSMWTSGSGVGQFF
DNA: TGTGCCAGCTCACCATCAATGTGGACTAGCGGGAGTGGAGTCGGGCAGTTCTTC
D: TRBD2
size: once
J: TRBJ2-1
V: TRBV18

CDR3: CASSSYRGNPEAFF
DNA: TGTGCCAGCAGCTCCTACAGGGGGAACCCTGAAGCTTTCTTT
D: TRBD1
size: -
J: TRBJ1-1
V: TRBV7-8

CDR3: CASSYRDRNSNQPQHF
DNA: TGTGCCAGCAGTTACCGGGACAGAAATAGCAATCAGCCCCAGCATTTT
D: TRBD1
size: -
J: TRBJ1-5
V: TRBV6-6

CDR3: CASRRGTFPWVDF
DNA: TGTGCCAGCAGGCGGGGGACTTTCCCTTGGGTGGACTTC
D: TRBD2
size: -
J: TRBJ2-7
V: TRBV5-6

CDR3: CASSLRADSGANVLTF
DNA: TGTGCCAGCAGCTTACGGGCTGACTCTGGGGCCAACGTCCTGACTTTC
D: -
size: -
J: TRBJ2-6
V: TRBV7-8

CDR3: CASSFDLPYEQYF
DNA: TGCGCCAGCAGCTTCGACCTGCCCTACGAGCAGTACTTC
D: -
size: -
J: TRBJ2-7
V: TRBV5-1

CDR3: CASTTPRGPQYF
DNA: TGTGCCAGCACTACCCCGAGGGGACCTCAGTACTTC
D: -
size: -
J: TRBJ2-7
V: TRBV28

CDR3: CASSSLAGGGNTQYF
DNA: TGTGCCAGCAGCTCCCTAGCGGGAGGCGGAAATACGCAGTATTTT
D: TRBD2
size: -
J: TRBJ2-3
V: TRBV2

CDR3: CASSWGENTEAFF
DNA: TGTGCCAGCAGTTGGGGGGAGAACACTGAAGCTTTCTTT
D: -
size: -
J: TRBJ1-1
V: TRBV27

CDR3: CASSLGGQTATDTQYF
DNA: TGTGCCAGCAGCTTGGGGGGACAGACTGCCACAGATACGCAGTATTTT
D: -
size: -
J: TRBJ2-3
V: TRBV11-2

CDR3: CATGLAGGQETQYF
DNA: TGTGCCACTGGACTAGCGGGGGGACAAGAGACCCAGTACTTC
D: TRBD2
size: -
J: TRBJ2-5
V: TRBV5-4

CDR3: CASSPLSGGSGNTIYF
DNA: TGTGCCAGCAGCCCACTAAGCGGGGGGTCTGGAAACACCATATATTTT
D: -
size: once
J: TRBJ1-3
V: TRBV7-6

CDR3: CASSPSSNQPQHF
DNA: TGCGCCAGCAGCCCCAGCAGCAATCAGCCCCAGCATTTT
D: -
size: -
J: TRBJ1-5
V: TRBV4-1

CDR3: CASSLHRSSYNEQFF
DNA: TGCGCCAGCAGCTTGCATCGAAGCTCCTACAATGAGCAGTTCTTC
D: -
size: once
J: TRBJ2-1
V: TRBV5-1

CDR3: CASSLGRTFNEKLFF
DNA: TGCGCCAGCAGCTTGGGACGGACCTTTAATGAAAAACTGTTTTTT
D: -
size: -
J: TRBJ1-4
V: TRBV5-1

CDR3: CASMGPLKNTEAFF
DNA: TGCGCCAGCATGGGTCCCCTTAAGAACACTGAAGCTTTCTTT
D: -
size: -
J: TRBJ1-1
V: TRBV4-1

CDR3: CASNWGEGGNTIYF
DNA: TGTGCCAGCAATTGGGGGGAAGGTGGAAACACCATATATTTT
D: -
size: -
J: TRBJ1-3
V: TRBV21-1

CDR3: CASSFSSGAYNEQFF
DNA: TGTGCCAGCAGCTTTTCTAGCGGCGCCTACAATGAGCAGTTCTTC
D: TRBD2
size: -
J: TRBJ2-1
V: TRBV11-2

CDR3: CASSFGRIEETQYF
DNA: TGTGCCAGCAGCTTTGGTCGGATCGAAGAGACCCAGTACTTC
D: -
size: -
J: TRBJ2-5
V: TRBV11-2

CDR3: CAIKPPGGAADTQYF
DNA: TGTGCCATCAAACCCCCCGGCGGTGCAGCAGATACGCAGTATTTT
D: -
size: once
J: TRBJ2-3
V: TRBV10-3

CDR3: CASSLGGTDTQYF
DNA: TGCGCCAGCAGTCTGGGGGGCACAGATACGCAGTATTTT
D: -
size: -
J: TRBJ2-3
V: TRBV5-1

CDR3: CAIGTAGQYNEQFF
DNA: TGTGCCATCGGGACAGCGGGGCAGTACAATGAGCAGTTCTTC
D: -
size: -
J: TRBJ2-1
V: TRBV10-3

CDR3: CASSVGSVSYEQYF
DNA: TGTGCCAGCAGCGTAGGTAGCGTATCCTACGAGCAGTACTTC
D: -
size: -
J: TRBJ2-7
V: TRBV9

CDR3: CASTFSGQGTQYF
DNA: TGTGCCAGCACCTTTAGCGGCCAGGGGACCCAGTACTTC
D: -
size: -
J: TRBJ2-5
V: TRBV6-1

CDR3: CASSQDFRSASKPNEQFF
DNA: TGCGCCAGCAGCCAAGATTTTCGGTCCGCATCCAAACCCAATGAGCAGTTCTTC
D: -
size: -
J: TRBJ2-1
V: TRBV4-1

CDR3: CASSLYRGESTDTQYF
DNA: TGTGCCAGCAGCTTGTATCGGGGAGAAAGCACAGATACGCAGTATTTT
D: -
size: -
J: TRBJ2-3
V: TRBV5-8

CDR3: CANGPGGNYGYTF
DNA: TGTGCCAATGGTCCCGGGGGTAACTATGGCTACACCTTC
D: -
size: -
J: TRBJ1-2
V: TRBV12-5

CDR3: CASSPSGVTLYGYTF
DNA: TGTGCCAGCAGCCCCTCTGGGGTCACCCTTTATGGCTACACCTTC
D: -
size: once
J: TRBJ1-2
V: TRBV11-2

CDR3: CASSYSFVSTYEQYF
DNA: TGTGCCAGCAGTTACTCGTTTGTCAGCACCTACGAGCAGTACTTC
D: -
size: -
J: TRBJ2-7
V: TRBV6-5

CDR3: CASSFGGGGNEQFF
DNA: TGTGCCAGCAGCTTCGGGGGAGGAGGAAATGAGCAGTTCTTC
D: -
size: -
J: TRBJ2-1
V: TRBV7-3